The 2 T cell receptor beta chains reported below all come from one sample, sequenced in a study of shared clonotypes between healthy human individuals. Assay: immunoSEQ multiplex PCR; the TCRdb copy retains only in-frame clones and omits some. Here the sample spans over a million clones, around three quarters being singletons. The material sequenced was memory CD4+ T cells from PBMCs. Stated subset: CD45RA-negative fraction. All receptors derive from a man aged 18 to 29 in good health. Some clones in this sample may be carry-over from other donors' samples.

This clone showed up just a few times. One junction end disagrees with the germline gene, perhaps due to a read error. This chain links TRBV10-3 with TRBJ1-1; tentative D call: TRBD1 (5 bases). The CDR3 is 14 residues long. The germline V gene encodes CDR1 ENHRY and CDR2 SYGVKD. CDR3 in amino acids: CTIRTGTLNTEAFF. The CDR3 DNA reads as TGTACCATCAGAACCGGGACCCTGAACACTGAAGCTTTCTTT.

This clone was observed many times. The same CDR3 arises from other DNA sequences in this sample as well. This chain uses TRBV11-2 with TRBJ2-5; no clear D gene. There are 14 residues in the CDR3. Germline CDR1 and CDR2: SGHAT and FQNNGV. Trimming removed 1 base from V and 5 bases from J, with 11 bases in between. The DNA for the CDR3 is TGTGCCAGCAGCTTAGGGGGTCCACGGGAGACCCAGTACTTC. It encodes CASSLGGPRETQYF.